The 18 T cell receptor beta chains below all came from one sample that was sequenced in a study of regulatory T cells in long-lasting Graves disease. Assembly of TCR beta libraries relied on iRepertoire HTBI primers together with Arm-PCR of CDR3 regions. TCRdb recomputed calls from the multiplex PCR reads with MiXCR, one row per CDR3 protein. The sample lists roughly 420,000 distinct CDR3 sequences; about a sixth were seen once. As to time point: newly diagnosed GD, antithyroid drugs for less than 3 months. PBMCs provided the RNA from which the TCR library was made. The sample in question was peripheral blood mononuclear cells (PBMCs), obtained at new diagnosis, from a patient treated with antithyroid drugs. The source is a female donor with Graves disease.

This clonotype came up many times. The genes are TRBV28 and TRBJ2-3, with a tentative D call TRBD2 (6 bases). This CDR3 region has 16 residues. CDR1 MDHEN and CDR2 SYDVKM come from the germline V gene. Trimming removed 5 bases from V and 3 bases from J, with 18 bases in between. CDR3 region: CASSKSGASVTDTQYF. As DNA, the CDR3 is TGTGCCAGCAGTAAAAGTGGGGCTAGCGTGACAGATACGCAGTATTTT.

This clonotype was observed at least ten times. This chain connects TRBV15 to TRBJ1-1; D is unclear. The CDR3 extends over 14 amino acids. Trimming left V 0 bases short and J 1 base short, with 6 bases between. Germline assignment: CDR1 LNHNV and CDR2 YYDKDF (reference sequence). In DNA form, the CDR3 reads TGTGCCACCAGCAGAGACCGGAAGAACACTGAAGCTTTCTTT. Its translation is CATSRDRKNTEAFF.

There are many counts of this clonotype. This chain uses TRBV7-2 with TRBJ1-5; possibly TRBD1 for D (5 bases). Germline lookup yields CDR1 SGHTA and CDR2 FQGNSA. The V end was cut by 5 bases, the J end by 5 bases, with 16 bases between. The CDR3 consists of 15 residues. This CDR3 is CASSPRGGLHQPQHF. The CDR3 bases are TGTGCCAGCAGCCCCCGGGGGGGGTTGCATCAGCCCCAGCATTTT.

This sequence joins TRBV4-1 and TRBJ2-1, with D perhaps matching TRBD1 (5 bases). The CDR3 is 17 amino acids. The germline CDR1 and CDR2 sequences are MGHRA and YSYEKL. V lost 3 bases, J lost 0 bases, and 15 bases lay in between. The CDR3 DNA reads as TGCGCCAGCAGCCATTTAACTCGACAGCGCTCCTACAATGAGCAGTTCTTC. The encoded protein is CASSHLTRQRSYNEQFF.

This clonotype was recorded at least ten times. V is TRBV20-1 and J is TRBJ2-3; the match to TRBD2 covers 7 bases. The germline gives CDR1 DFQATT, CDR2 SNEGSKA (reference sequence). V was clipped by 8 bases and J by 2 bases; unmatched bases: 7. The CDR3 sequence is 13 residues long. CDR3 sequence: CSRRDYITDTQYF. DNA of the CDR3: TGCAGTAGAAGGGACTACATCACAGATACGCAGTATTTT.

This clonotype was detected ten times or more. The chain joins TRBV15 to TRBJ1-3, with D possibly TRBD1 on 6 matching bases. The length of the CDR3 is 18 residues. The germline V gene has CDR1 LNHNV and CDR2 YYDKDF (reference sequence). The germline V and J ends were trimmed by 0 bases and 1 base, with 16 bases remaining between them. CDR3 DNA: TGTGCCACCAGCAGAGAGGGGGCCAGGCGGCGTTCTGGAAACACCATATATTTT. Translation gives CATSREGARRRSGNTIYF.

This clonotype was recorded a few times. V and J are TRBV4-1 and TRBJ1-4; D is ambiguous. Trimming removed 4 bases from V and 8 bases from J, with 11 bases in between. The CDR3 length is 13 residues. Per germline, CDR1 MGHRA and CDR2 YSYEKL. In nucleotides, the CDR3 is TGCGCCAGCAGCCGGGTGAAGGAGGAAAAACTGTTTTTT. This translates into CASSRVKEEKLFF.

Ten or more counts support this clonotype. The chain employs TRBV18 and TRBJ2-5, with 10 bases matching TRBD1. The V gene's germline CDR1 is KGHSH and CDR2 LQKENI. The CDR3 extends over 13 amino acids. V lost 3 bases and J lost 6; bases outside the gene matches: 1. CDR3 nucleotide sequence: TGTGCCAGCTCACCGGGACAGGGGCAGACCCAGTACTTC. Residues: CASSPGQGQTQYF.

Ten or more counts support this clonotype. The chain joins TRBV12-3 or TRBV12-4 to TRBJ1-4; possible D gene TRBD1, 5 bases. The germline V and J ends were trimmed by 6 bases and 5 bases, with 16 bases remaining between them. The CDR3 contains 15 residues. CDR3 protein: CASRLTTARNEKLFF. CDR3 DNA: TGTGCCAGCAGGTTGACGACAGCAAGGAATGAAAAACTGTTTTTT.

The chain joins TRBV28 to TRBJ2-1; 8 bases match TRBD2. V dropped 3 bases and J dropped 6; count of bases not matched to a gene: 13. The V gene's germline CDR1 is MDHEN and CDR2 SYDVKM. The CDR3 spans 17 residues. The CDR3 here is CASSFSARTSKPNEQFF. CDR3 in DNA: TGTGCCAGCAGTTTCAGCGCGCGGACTAGCAAGCCCAATGAGCAGTTCTTC.

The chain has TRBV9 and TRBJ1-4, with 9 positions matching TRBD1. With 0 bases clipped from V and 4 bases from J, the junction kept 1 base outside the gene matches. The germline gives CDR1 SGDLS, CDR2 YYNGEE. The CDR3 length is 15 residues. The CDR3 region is CASSVGTGVNEKLFF. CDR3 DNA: TGTGCCAGCAGCGTAGGGACAGGGGTTAATGAAAAACTGTTTTTT.

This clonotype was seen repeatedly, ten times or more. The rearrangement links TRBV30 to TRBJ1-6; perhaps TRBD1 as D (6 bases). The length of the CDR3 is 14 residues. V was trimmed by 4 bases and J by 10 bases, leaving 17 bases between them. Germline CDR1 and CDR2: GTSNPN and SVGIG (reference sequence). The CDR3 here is CAWTKGVEGSPLHF. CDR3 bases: TGTGCCTGGACAAAGGGGGTCGAGGGATCACCCCTCCACTTT.

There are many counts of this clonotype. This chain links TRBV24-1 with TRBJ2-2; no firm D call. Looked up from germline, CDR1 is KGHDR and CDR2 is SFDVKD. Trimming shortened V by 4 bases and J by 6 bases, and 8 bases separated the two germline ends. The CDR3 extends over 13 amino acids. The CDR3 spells CATSEYFAGELFF. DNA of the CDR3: TGTGCCACCAGTGAATATTTCGCCGGGGAGCTGTTTTTT.

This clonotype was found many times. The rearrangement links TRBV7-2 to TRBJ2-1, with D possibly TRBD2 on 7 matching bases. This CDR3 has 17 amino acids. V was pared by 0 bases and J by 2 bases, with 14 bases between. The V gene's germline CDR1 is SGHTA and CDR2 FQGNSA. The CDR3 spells CASSLARGGPAYNEQFF. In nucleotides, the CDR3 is TGTGCCAGCAGCTTAGCCAGGGGAGGGCCTGCCTACAATGAGCAGTTCTTC.

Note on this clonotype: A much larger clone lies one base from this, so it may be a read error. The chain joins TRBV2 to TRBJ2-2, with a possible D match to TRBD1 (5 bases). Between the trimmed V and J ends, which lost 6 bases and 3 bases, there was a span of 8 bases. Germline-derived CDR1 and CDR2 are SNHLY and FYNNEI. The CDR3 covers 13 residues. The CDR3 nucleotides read TGTGCCAGCAGGATACAGGACACCGGGGAGCTGTTTTTT. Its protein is CASRIQDTGELFF.

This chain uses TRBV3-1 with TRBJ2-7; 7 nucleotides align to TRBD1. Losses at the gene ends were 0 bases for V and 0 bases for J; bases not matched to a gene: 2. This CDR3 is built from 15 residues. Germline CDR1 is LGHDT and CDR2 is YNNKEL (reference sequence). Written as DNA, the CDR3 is TGTGCCAGCAGCCAAGAGACAGGGAGCTCCTACGAGCAGTACTTC. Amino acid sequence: CASSQETGSSYEQYF.

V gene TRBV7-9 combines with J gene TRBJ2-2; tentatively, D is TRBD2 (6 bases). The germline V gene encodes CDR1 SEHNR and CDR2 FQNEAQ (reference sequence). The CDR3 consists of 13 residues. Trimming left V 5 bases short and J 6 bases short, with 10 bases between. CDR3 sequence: CASSGGGPGELFF. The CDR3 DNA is TGTGCCAGCAGCGGAGGAGGGCCCGGGGAGCTGTTTTTT.

CDR3 amino acids: CATSAPSGGRTSEQFF. The CDR3 nucleotides read TGTGCCACCAGTGCCCCCTCTGGGGGGAGGACTAGTGAGCAGTTCTTC. This rearrangement joins TRBV24-1 to TRBJ2-1, with 7 positions matching TRBD2. V was clipped by 5 bases and J by 9 bases; unmatched bases: 15. Germline V gene lookup returns CDR1 KGHDR and CDR2 SFDVKD. The CDR3 runs to 16 residues.